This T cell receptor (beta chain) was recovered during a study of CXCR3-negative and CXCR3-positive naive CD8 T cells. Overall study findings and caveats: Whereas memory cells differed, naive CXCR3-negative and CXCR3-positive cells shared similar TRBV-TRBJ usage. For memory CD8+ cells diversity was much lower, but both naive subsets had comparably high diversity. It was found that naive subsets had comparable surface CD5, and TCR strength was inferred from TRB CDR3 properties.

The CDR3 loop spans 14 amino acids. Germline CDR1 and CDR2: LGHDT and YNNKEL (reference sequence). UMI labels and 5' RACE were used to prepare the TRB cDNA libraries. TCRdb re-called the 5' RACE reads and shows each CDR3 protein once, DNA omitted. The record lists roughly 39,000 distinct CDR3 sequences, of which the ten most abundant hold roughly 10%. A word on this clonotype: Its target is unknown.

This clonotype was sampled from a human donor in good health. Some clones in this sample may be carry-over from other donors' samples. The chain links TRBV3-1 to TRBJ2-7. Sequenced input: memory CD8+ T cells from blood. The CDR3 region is CASSQLPGHYEQYF.